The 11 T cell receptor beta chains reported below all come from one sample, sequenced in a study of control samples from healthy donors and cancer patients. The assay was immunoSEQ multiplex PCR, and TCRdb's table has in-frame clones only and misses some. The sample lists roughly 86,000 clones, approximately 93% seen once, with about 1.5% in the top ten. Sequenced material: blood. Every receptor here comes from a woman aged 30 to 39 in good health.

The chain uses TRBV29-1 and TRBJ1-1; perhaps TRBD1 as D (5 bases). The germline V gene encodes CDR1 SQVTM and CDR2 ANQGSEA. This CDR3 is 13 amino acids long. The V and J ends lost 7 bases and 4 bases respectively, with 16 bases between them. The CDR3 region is CSGKGRPGTEAFF. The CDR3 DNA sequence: TGCAGCGGAAAGGGGAGGCCGGGCACTGAAGCTTTCTTT.

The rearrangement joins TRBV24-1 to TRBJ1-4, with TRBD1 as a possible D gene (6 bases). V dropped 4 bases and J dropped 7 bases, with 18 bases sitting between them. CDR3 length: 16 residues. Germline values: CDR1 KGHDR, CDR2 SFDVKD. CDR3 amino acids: CATSECLQGLFEKLFF. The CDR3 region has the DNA TGTGCCACCAGTGAGTGTTTACAGGGACTGTTTGAAAAACTGTTTTTT.

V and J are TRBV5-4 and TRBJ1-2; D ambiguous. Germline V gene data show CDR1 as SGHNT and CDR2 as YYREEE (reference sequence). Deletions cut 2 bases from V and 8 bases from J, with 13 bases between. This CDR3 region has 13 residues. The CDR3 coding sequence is TGTGCCAGCAGCTTATTCCAGGCTAGGGGCTACACCTTC. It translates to CASSLFQARGYTF.

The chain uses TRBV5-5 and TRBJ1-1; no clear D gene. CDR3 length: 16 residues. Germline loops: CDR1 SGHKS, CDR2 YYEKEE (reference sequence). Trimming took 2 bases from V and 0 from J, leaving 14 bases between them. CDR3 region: CASSFPRVPMNTEAFF. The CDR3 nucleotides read TGTGCCAGCAGCTTCCCCCGGGTCCCGATGAACACTGAAGCTTTCTTT.

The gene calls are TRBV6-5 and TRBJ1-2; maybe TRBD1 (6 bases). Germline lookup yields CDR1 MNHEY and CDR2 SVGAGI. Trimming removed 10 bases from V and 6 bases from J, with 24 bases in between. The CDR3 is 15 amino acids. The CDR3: CANSKSNRVSDGYTF. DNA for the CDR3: TGTGCCAACAGCAAATCAAACAGGGTATCTGATGGCTACACCTTC.

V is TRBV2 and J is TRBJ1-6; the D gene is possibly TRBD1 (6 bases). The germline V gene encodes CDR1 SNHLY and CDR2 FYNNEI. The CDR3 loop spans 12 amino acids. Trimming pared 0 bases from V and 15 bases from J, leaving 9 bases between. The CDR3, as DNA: TGTGCCAGCAGTGAAGCGGGGGGCCTCCTCCACTTT. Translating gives CASSEAGGLLHF.

CDR3 amino acids: CASSLVAEEFYEQYF. The CDR3 DNA follows: TGTGCCAGCAGCTTAGTAGCGGAAGAATTCTACGAGCAGTACTTC. The chain couples TRBV7-2 to TRBJ2-7; tentative D call: TRBD2 (6 bases). The CDR3 length is 15 residues. Germline CDR1 and CDR2: SGHTA and FQGNSA. Trimming stripped 1 base from V and 3 bases from J, with 13 bases between.

For the CDR3, the DNA is TGTGCTAGTGGTTCAGGCAGGCCGGCTGAAGCTTTCTTT. Translating gives CASGSGRPAEAFF. The rearrangement joins TRBV12-5 to TRBJ1-1; D unresolved. CDR1 is LGHNT, CDR2 FRNRAP, per germline. This CDR3 has 13 residues. Trimming removed 4 bases from V and 6 bases from J, with 12 bases in between.

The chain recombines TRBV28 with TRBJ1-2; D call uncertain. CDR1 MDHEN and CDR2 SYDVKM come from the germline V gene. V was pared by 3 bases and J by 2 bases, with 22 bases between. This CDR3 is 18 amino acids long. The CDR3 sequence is CASSLEVGLVTMNYGYTF. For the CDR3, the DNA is TGTGCCAGCAGTTTGGAGGTAGGACTGGTGACCATGAACTATGGCTACACCTTC.

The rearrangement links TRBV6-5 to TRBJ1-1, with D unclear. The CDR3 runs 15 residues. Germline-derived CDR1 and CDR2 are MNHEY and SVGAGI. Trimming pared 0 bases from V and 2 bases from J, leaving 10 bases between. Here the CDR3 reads CASSYSDATNTEAFF. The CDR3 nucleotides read TGTGCCAGCAGTTACTCGGACGCCACAAACACTGAAGCTTTCTTT.

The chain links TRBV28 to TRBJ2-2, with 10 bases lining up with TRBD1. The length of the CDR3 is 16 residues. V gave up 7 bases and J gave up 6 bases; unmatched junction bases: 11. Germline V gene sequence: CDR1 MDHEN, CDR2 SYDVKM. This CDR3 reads CASTSPGQGKAGELFF. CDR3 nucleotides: TGTGCCAGCACTAGTCCGGGACAGGGGAAAGCCGGGGAGCTGTTTTTT.